What follows are 10 T cell receptor beta chains derived from one specimen sequenced in a study of cytomegalovirus exposure and HLA in healthy donors. The protocol was immunoSEQ multiplex PCR, while the TCRdb copy is restricted to in-frame clones and leaves out a portion. The sample holds about 120,000 clones, approximately 87% seen once. The sample comprised PBMCs. The receptor source for this set is a woman in her 30s in good health and CMV-seronegative.

This rearrangement joins TRBV11-2 to TRBJ1-6; no definite D call. V shed 0 bases and J shed 11 bases, with 8 bases lying between them. In germline, CDR1 is SGHAT, CDR2 FQNNGV. The CDR3 is 13 residues long. CDR3 sequence: CASSLEEFAPLHF. In DNA form, the CDR3 reads TGTGCCAGCAGCTTAGAGGAGTTTGCACCCCTCCACTTT.

CDR3 DNA: TGTGCCAGCAGCTTATCCCCGACAGGAACTGAAGCTTTCTTT. It yields the protein CASSLSPTGTEAFF. This chain uses TRBV7-2 with TRBJ1-1; TRBD1 is a possible D gene (6 bases). Germline CDR1 is SGHTA and CDR2 is FQGNSA. V shed 2 bases and J shed 5 bases, with 12 bases lying between them. The CDR3 loop spans 14 amino acids.

The rearrangement joins TRBV7-2 to TRBJ2-7; 7 bases align to TRBD1. V lost 7 bases and J lost 7; bases outside the gene matches: 7. Germline CDR1 reads SGHTA; CDR2 reads FQGNSA. The CDR3 totals 12 residues. The CDR3 region is CASTRARGEQYF. The CDR3 bases are TGTGCCAGCACCCGGGCCAGGGGGGAGCAGTACTTC.

This chain links TRBV7-3 with TRBJ1-6; no reliable D call. The germline CDR1 and CDR2 sequences are SGHTA and FQGTGA. The V gene lost 0 bases and the J gene lost 6 bases, with 6 bases spanning the gap. This CDR3 is built from 14 residues. The CDR3 is CASSLTGPNSPLHF. The DNA for the CDR3 is TGTGCCAGCAGCTTAACCGGTCCTAATTCACCCCTCCACTTT.

The CDR3 region is CASRDVGLGFYEQYF. The DNA for the CDR3 is TGTGCCAGCAGAGACGTGGGACTGGGGTTCTACGAGCAGTACTTC. V and J are TRBV2 and TRBJ2-7; possible D gene TRBD2, 6 bases. The germline CDR1 and CDR2 sequences are SNHLY and FYNNEI. V lost 6 bases and J 3 bases, leaving 18 bases between the germline ends. This CDR3 spans 15 amino acids.

The CDR3 coding sequence is TGTGCCAGCAGTAAGACTACTAGCTCCTACGAGCAGTACTTC. It translates to CASSKTTSSYEQYF. The chain couples TRBV6-1 to TRBJ2-7; perhaps TRBD2 as D (5 bases). V dropped 5 bases and J dropped 0 bases, with 11 bases sitting between them. The CDR3 has 14 residues. Germline V lookup: CDR1 MNHNS, CDR2 SASEGT.

The chain has TRBV11-2 and TRBJ2-3, with 9 bases fitting TRBD2. CDR1 SGHAT and CDR2 FQNNGV come from the germline V gene. The CDR3 has 19 residues. V was pared by 6 bases and J by 0 bases, with 16 bases of the junction left unmatched. CDR3 nucleotides: TGTGCCAGCAGACCACGAGTAGAGCGGGGGGCCGTCAGCACAGATACGCAGTATTTT. It translates to CASRPRVERGAVSTDTQYF.

The CDR3 here is CASSFSGGTVDEQYF. DNA for the CDR3: TGCGCCAGCAGCTTTAGCGGGGGAACTGTCGACGAGCAGTACTTC. The chain joins TRBV5-1 to TRBJ2-7; 9 nucleotides line up with TRBD2. CDR3 length: 15 amino acids. Germline trimming cut 2 bases from V and 5 bases from J; bases unmatched to any gene: 8. From germline, CDR1 is SGHRS and CDR2 YFSETQ.

The J gene is TRBJ2-5, the V gene TRBV11-3; 7 bases are a match to TRBD1. The CDR3 contains 14 residues. Per germline, CDR1 SGHNT and CDR2 YENEEA. V gave up 2 bases and J gave up 6 bases; unmatched junction bases: 6. The CDR3, as DNA: TGTGCCAGCAGCTTATACACAGGGGTGCAGACCCAGTACTTC. Translating gives CASSLYTGVQTQYF.

V and J are TRBV30 and TRBJ2-7, with D maybe TRBD2 (6 bases). Germline values: CDR1 GTSNPN, CDR2 SVGIG (reference sequence). V was trimmed by 0 bases and J by 5 bases, leaving 17 bases between them. The CDR3 consists of 15 residues. In DNA form, the CDR3 reads TGTGCCTGGAGTGTCCTGCGGGGAACAATGCACGAGCAGTACTTC. Translating gives CAWSVLRGTMHEQYF.